Reported below is one T cell receptor beta chain. This specimen comes from a study of blood T cell repertoires in COVID-19. The ends were cut back, 3 bases at V and 9 bases at J, with 11 bases in the middle. The CDR3 covers 13 residues. Clones were sequenced by immunoSEQ multiplex PCR, and TCRdb holds only the in-frame ones, with some missing. This sample has more than 85,000 clones, with roughly 80% found just once. The chain joins TRBV12-3 or TRBV12-4 to TRBJ2-2; perhaps TRBD2 as D (6 bases). Source material: peripheral blood. The TCR originated in a woman aged 60-70 years with acute or convalescent COVID-19. The CDR3 DNA sequence: TGTGCCAGCAGTTTGGAGGGCCGGAGGGAGCTGTTTTTT. Translation: CASSLEGRRELFF.